The source of this TCR beta chain is a study of blood T cell repertoires in COVID-19. The wider study: COVID-19 samples collected from the United States, Italy and Spain covered acute and convalescent phases.

The CDR3 covers 14 residues. Trimming took 8 bases from V and 1 from J; bases not matched to a gene: 8. The V gene's germline CDR1 is SQVTM and CDR2 ANQGSEA. In the authors' methods: Estimates of nucleated cell counts were drawn from the amplification of reference gene primers. The protocol was immunoSEQ multiplex PCR, while the TCRdb copy is restricted to in-frame clones and leaves out a portion. V and J calls and clone size are those listed in that table; D and trimming were worked out from the DNA. In the table there are approximately 300,000 clones, roughly nine tenths of which are singletons. The J gene is TRBJ1-1, the V gene TRBV29-1, with TRBD1 matching 9 bases. The origin of this receptor is a man between 18 and 35 years old who had recovered from COVID-19. What was sequenced was peripheral blood. The CDR3 DNA is TGCAGCATAAAAAGGACAGGGGAGAACACTGAAGCTTTCTTT. This translates into CSIKRTGENTEAFF.